The entry that follows covers one T cell receptor beta chain sequence. The source of the sample is a study of T cell changes during pregnancy in multiple sclerosis. The table came from immunoSEQ multiplex PCR; TCRdb's copy has only in-frame clones and leaves some out. The sample includes roughly 110,000 clones, 80% to 95% of them seen just once. The sample here was peripheral blood, taken in the third trimester of pregnancy. This sequence was found in a female donor with multiple sclerosis, enrolled in a pregnancy study.

CDR3 sequence: CAGRKAGVNEQFF. In DNA form, the CDR3 reads TGTGCCGGTCGGAAAGCGGGAGTAAATGAGCAGTTCTTC. The rearrangement uses TRBV6-1 and TRBJ2-1, with 8 bases fitting TRBD2. CDR3 length: 13 residues. CDR1 and CDR2 from the germline V gene are MNHNS and SASEGT. The V segment lost 11 bases and the J segment 7 bases; nucleotides outside the gene matches: 10.